This T cell receptor (beta chain) is drawn from a study of CD8 T cells in Susac syndrome. CDR1 and CDR2 (germline): LGHNA, YSLEER. The CDR3 has 14 amino acids. Random-hexamer reverse transcription was applied to roughly 0.45 to 1 ug RNA. TCRdb processed the immunoSEQ multiplex PCR reads anew with MiXCR; each CDR3 protein has one entry. Found here are about 200,000 distinct CDR3 sequences, about 90% of them singletons; the top ten hold over 0.1%. The sample was CD8+ T cells from PBMCs. This chain connects TRBV4-3 to TRBJ2-1, with D uncertain. This sequence originates from a human donor with multiple sclerosis. In DNA, the CDR3 is TGCGTAAGCAGCCTTTCTATTGGGAACCATGAGCAGTTCTTC. Its protein product is CVSSLSIGNHEQFF.